Presented here are 16 T cell receptor beta chains from one specimen sequenced in a study of shared clonotypes between healthy human individuals. Data came from immunoSEQ multiplex PCR; TCRdb stores just in-frame clones and leaves some out. The sample includes more than 400,000 clones, 90% to 96% of them seen just once. The sample was naive CD4+ T cells sorted from blood. Subset meaning: CD45RA+ positively selected. The source is a woman aged 25 to 39 in good health.

In its sample, this clone was seen a few times. The V call is TRBV5-1, the J call TRBJ1-4; TRBD1 matches 9 bases. The V and J ends lost 1 base and 7 bases, in that order; junction bases with no gene match: 8. This CDR3 region has 16 residues. CDR1 and CDR2 from the germline V gene are SGHRS and YFSETQ. CDR3 in DNA: TGCGCCAGCAGCTTGTTATTGGGGACAGGGAGTGAAAAACTGTTTTTT. Translated, it gives CASSLLLGTGSEKLFF.

This sequence joins TRBV7-2 and TRBJ2-7; a weak D match, TRBD2 (5 bases). This CDR3 is 13 amino acids long. Trimming took off 1 base at V and 6 bases at J, with 10 bases between the two ends. CDR1 and CDR2 (germline): SGHTA, FQGNSA. The CDR3 spells CASSLGSGGEQYF. The CDR3 coding sequence is TGTGCCAGCAGCTTAGGCTCAGGAGGCGAGCAGTACTTC.

The V call is TRBV4-2, the J call TRBJ2-5; D tentatively reads TRBD1 or TRBD2 (6 bases each). Germline values: CDR1 LGHNA, CDR2 YNFKEQ. Trimming shortened V by 0 bases and J by 4 bases, and 18 bases separated the two germline ends. The CDR3 has 17 residues. CDR3 nucleotide sequence: TGTGCCAGCAGCCAAGACGACGTGGGGGGCTTTGGAGAGACCCAGTACTTC. It codes for CASSQDDVGGFGETQYF.

This clone was detected once. The chain couples TRBV28 to TRBJ2-7, with 7 positions matching TRBD2. The V gene's germline CDR1 is MDHEN and CDR2 SYDVKM. V lost 8 bases and J lost 5; bases outside the gene matches: 15. The CDR3 extends over 15 amino acids. The CDR3 nucleotides are TGTGCCAGCCCCCCCCTCGGGCTAGCGGTGGACGAGCAGTACTTC. It specifies CASPPLGLAVDEQYF. The variable domain in full, completed from reference TRBV28 and TRBJ2-7, reads DVKVTQSSRYLVKRTGEKVFLECVQDMDHENMFWYRQDPGLGLRLIYFSYDVKMKEKGDIPEGYSVSREKKERFSLILESASTNQTSMYLCASPPLGLAVDEQYFGPGTRLTVT.

This chain connects TRBV6-5 to TRBJ2-1; 8 bases align to TRBD2. The junction had 5 bases not matched to a gene; V was cut back by 6 bases and J by 1 base. Germline assignment: CDR1 MNHEY and CDR2 SVGAGI. There are 15 residues in the CDR3. This chain's CDR3 is CASRDGRGSYNEQFF. The CDR3 DNA sequence: TGTGCCAGCAGAGACGGGAGGGGGTCCTACAATGAGCAGTTCTTC.

This clone appeared a single time. This chain links TRBV7-6 with TRBJ1-5; D gene unclear. Germline CDR1 and CDR2: SGHVS and FNYEAQ. V was shortened by 1 base and J by 1 base, with 11 bases between the two germline ends. The CDR3 is 16 residues long. CDR3 sequence (DNA): TGTGCCAGCAGCTTAGGAATCAGTAACAGCAATCAGCCCCAGCATTTT. Its translation is CASSLGISNSNQPQHF.

This clone occurred once. The chain carries TRBV5-4 and TRBJ1-1; a possible D gene is TRBD1 (5 bases). CDR1 is SGHNT, CDR2 YYREEE, per germline (reference sequence). V shed 5 bases and J shed 1 base, with 15 bases lying between them. The CDR3 consists of 15 residues. This CDR3 is CASSTGGSWNTEAFF. In DNA, the CDR3 is TGTGCCAGCAGTACGGGGGGGTCTTGGAACACTGAAGCTTTCTTT.

Concerning this clone itself: The same CDR3 also results from other DNA sequences found in this sample. The chain carries TRBV28 and TRBJ1-2; no definite D call. Germline V gives CDR1 MDHEN, CDR2 SYDVKM. There are 11 residues in the CDR3. The V gene lost 4 bases and the J gene lost 4 bases, with 4 bases spanning the gap. CDR3 residues: CASSYSYGYTF. CDR3 in DNA: TGTGCCAGCAGTTACTCCTATGGCTACACCTTC.

This clone appeared a few times. The chain couples TRBV11-2 to TRBJ2-7; D unclear. The V end lost 5 bases, the J end lost 4 bases, and 6 bases lay between the germline ends. The CDR3 is made up of 11 amino acids. CDR1 SGHAT and CDR2 FQNNGV come from the germline V gene. The CDR3 region has the DNA TGTGCCAGCAGCATCCATTACGAGCAGTACTTC. Translating it yields CASSIHYEQYF. The variable domain in full, with the rest retrieved from reference TRBV11-2 and TRBJ2-7, is EAGVAQSPRYKIIEKRQSVAFWCNPISGHATLYWYQQILGQGPKLLIQFQNNGVVDDSQLPKDRFSAERLKGVDSTLKIQPAKLEDSAVYLCASSIHYEQYFGPGTRLTVT.

The chain employs TRBV7-9 and TRBJ2-3; the D is unclear. From germline, CDR1 is SEHNR and CDR2 FQNEAQ (reference sequence). The CDR3 length is 12 residues. Trimming stripped 2 bases from V and 2 bases from J, with 2 bases between. The CDR3 is CASSLHTDTQYF. In DNA form, the CDR3 reads TGTGCCAGCAGCTTACACACAGATACGCAGTATTTT. Full variable domain (rest looked up from reference TRBV7-9 and TRBJ2-3): DTGVSQNPRHKITKRGQNVTFRCDPISEHNRLYWYRQTLGQGPEFLTYFQNEAQLEKSRLLSDRFSAERPKGSFSTLEIQRTEQGDSAMYLCASSLHTDTQYFGPGTRLTVL.

The genes are TRBV5-1 and TRBJ1-2, with D possibly TRBD1 on 6 matching bases. Per the germline V gene, CDR1 is SGHRS and CDR2 is YFSETQ. V was cut by 0 bases and J by 8 bases, with 14 bases left in between. CDR3 length: 14 residues. The CDR3 reads CASSLGTDLLGYTF. The CDR3 nucleotides read TGCGCCAGCAGCTTGGGGACAGACCTCTTAGGCTACACCTTC.

The chain employs TRBV4-1 and TRBJ2-1; the match to TRBD2 covers 7 bases. The length of the CDR3 is 16 residues. The junction had 5 bases not matched to a gene; V was cut back by 0 bases and J by 3 bases. From germline, CDR1 is MGHRA and CDR2 YSYEKL. The CDR3 is CASSQDWLAVYNEQFF. CDR3 DNA: TGCGCCAGCAGCCAAGACTGGCTAGCGGTCTACAATGAGCAGTTCTTC.

The chain couples TRBV15 to TRBJ2-3; 7 nucleotides match TRBD1. Germline lookup yields CDR1 LNHNV and CDR2 YYDKDF (reference sequence). V was clipped by 5 bases and J by 2 bases; unmatched bases: 7. The CDR3 is made up of 15 amino acids. The CDR3 DNA sequence: TGTGCCACCAGCTTGGAGGACAGGAACACAGATACGCAGTATTTT. It codes for CATSLEDRNTDTQYF.

V gene TRBV19 combines with J gene TRBJ1-1, with no clear D. CDR1 and CDR2 from the germline V gene are LNHDA and SQIVND (reference sequence). This CDR3 is built from 17 residues. V lost 6 bases and J lost 0, with 20 bases in between. CDR3 coding DNA: TGTGCCAGTAGAGAACTAGTGGGCTTCTTCATGAACACTGAAGCTTTCTTT. It codes for CASRELVGFFMNTEAFF.

The rearrangement links TRBV18 to TRBJ1-3, with D unclear. The V end was cut by 1 base, the J end by 0 bases, with 4 bases between. The V gene's germline CDR1 is KGHSH and CDR2 LQKENI. This CDR3 is 14 amino acids long. Here the CDR3 DNA reads TGTGCCAGCTCACCACAGAACTCTGGAAACACCATATATTTT. This encodes CASSPQNSGNTIYF.

The V gene is TRBV28, the J gene TRBJ1-5, with D possibly matching TRBD1 (6 bases). The germline V gene has CDR1 MDHEN and CDR2 SYDVKM. There are 19 residues in the CDR3. V dropped 6 bases and J dropped 0 bases, with 24 bases sitting between them. CDR3 protein: CASSPEGSDRFYSNQPQHF. DNA of the CDR3: TGTGCCAGCAGCCCGGAAGGATCGGACAGATTCTATAGCAATCAGCCCCAGCATTTT.